The 28 T cell receptor beta chains given below trace back to one sample, sequenced in a study of CD8 T cells in ankylosing spondylitis. Each CDR3 protein is one row after TCRdb ran MiXCR on the 5' RACE reads. Of 250,000 to 300,000 distinct CDR3 sequences detected, around 18% appear once; the ten largest clones hold 7.8%. The sample taken for sequencing was blood, either unsorted or a sorted T cell fraction (not recorded which). The receptors here all came from a male donor with ankylosing spondylitis or in good health (not recorded which).

CDR3 residues: CSVVYRDNQPQHF. The CDR3 nucleotides are TGCAGCGTTGTGTACAGGGACAATCAGCCCCAGCATTTT. The V gene is TRBV29-1, the J gene TRBJ1-5; the D gene is possibly TRBD1 (6 bases). The CDR3 totals 13 residues. Germline assignment: CDR1 SQVTM and CDR2 ANQGSEA. Trimming pared 4 bases from V and 3 bases from J, leaving 10 bases between.

The V gene is TRBV3-1, the J gene TRBJ1-3; D is uncertain. Trimming stripped 1 base from V and 3 bases from J, with 10 bases between. The CDR3 is made up of 15 amino acids. Germline V CDR1 and CDR2: LGHDT, YNNKEL (reference sequence). The CDR3, as DNA: TGTGCCAGCAGCCAAGGGCAGGCTATTGGAAACACCATATATTTT. As protein: CASSQGQAIGNTIYF. Combining the CDR3 with reference TRBV3-1 and TRBJ1-3 gives the whole variable domain DTAVSQTPKYLVTQMGNDKSIKCEQNLGHDTMYWYKQDSKKFLKIMFSYNNKELIINETVPNRFSPKSPDKAHLNLHINSLELGDSAVYFCASSQGQAIGNTIYFGEGSWLTVV.

Worth noting for this clonotype: An end of the junction does not agree with germline; a read error may underlie this. This chain connects TRBV6-2 or TRBV6-3 to TRBJ2-1; D gene uncertain. The CDR3 has 13 residues. Germline V gives CDR1 MNHEY, CDR2 SVGEGT. Here the CDR3 DNA reads TGTGCCAGCACTTACTACATAAACAATGAGCAGTTCTTC. Protein sequence: CASTYYINNEQFF.

This clonotype was detected only a few times. V gene TRBV10-3 combines with J gene TRBJ2-5, with 16 bases aligning to TRBD2. From germline, CDR1 is ENHRY and CDR2 SYGVKD. CDR3 size: 16 residues. After removal of 6 bases from V and 5 bases from J, the junction contained 6 bases not matched to a gene. For the CDR3, the DNA is TGTGCCATCAGCCCGGGACTAGCGGGGGGGCAGGAGACCCAGTACTTC. It codes for CAISPGLAGGQETQYF.

This sequence joins TRBV7-2 and TRBJ2-1; 9 nucleotides match TRBD2. The CDR3 consists of 13 residues. The germline V gene encodes CDR1 SGHTA and CDR2 FQGNSA. J lost 8 bases, V lost 5 bases, and 4 bases had no gene match. The CDR3 reads CASSPGLAHEQFF. CDR3 DNA sequence: TGTGCCAGCAGCCCGGGACTAGCCCATGAGCAGTTCTTC. Together with reference TRBV7-2 and TRBJ2-1, the CDR3 gives the full variable domain: GAGVSQSPSNKVTEKGKDVELRCDPISGHTALYWYRQSLGQGLEFLIYFQGNSAPDKSGLPSDRFSAERTGGSVSTLTIQRTQQEDSAVYLCASSPGLAHEQFFGPGTRLTVL.

This clonotype was detected a few times. The chain combines TRBV11-2 with TRBJ2-1, with D perhaps TRBD2 (6 bases). Germline lookup yields CDR1 SGHAT and CDR2 FQNNGV. Trimming took 4 bases from V and 7 from J, leaving 17 bases between them. This CDR3 has 15 amino acids. The CDR3 spells CASSSPSEGMNEQFF. CDR3 coding DNA: TGTGCCAGCAGCTCTCCTAGCGAGGGAATGAATGAGCAGTTCTTC.

The chain combines TRBV6-1 with TRBJ2-3, with a weak D call TRBD1 (5 bases). V was shortened by 6 bases and J by 0 bases, with 22 bases between the two germline ends. The germline CDR1 and CDR2 sequences are MNHNS and SASEGT. The CDR3 is 18 residues long. The CDR3 is CASSLDADTYSSTDTQYF. The CDR3 DNA reads as TGTGCCAGCAGCCTTGATGCGGACACCTATTCTAGCACAGATACGCAGTATTTT.

The V gene is TRBV5-5, the J gene TRBJ1-5; 8 bases are a match to TRBD1. Germline CDR1 is SGHKS and CDR2 is YYEKEE (reference sequence). The ends lost 4 bases at V and 4 bases at J; junction bases unmatched: 7. CDR3 length equals 15 residues. CDR3 bases: TGTGCCAGCAGCCGTTGGCAGGGGGCGAATCAGCCCCAGCATTTT. Translating it yields CASSRWQGANQPQHF.

Many counts were recorded for this clonotype. CDR3 region: CASSLVAENEKLFF. CDR3 coding DNA: TGTGCCAGCAGTTTAGTCGCCGAAAATGAAAAACTGTTTTTT. V usage is TRBV12-3 or TRBV12-4 and J usage is TRBJ1-4; D gene uncertain. V was trimmed by 1 base and J by 5 bases, leaving 8 bases between them. The CDR3 has 14 residues.

This clonotype was recorded many times. V is TRBV9 and J is TRBJ2-5, with D hard to call. CDR3 length: 16 amino acids. V lost 4 bases, J lost 5 bases, and 21 bases lay in between. The germline gives CDR1 SGDLS, CDR2 YYNGEE. The CDR3 nucleotides are TGTGCCAGCAGCCTGTACGGAGAGTTGCGGTTGGAGACCCAGTACTTC. It yields the protein CASSLYGELRLETQYF.

The rearrangement uses TRBV4-2 and TRBJ2-7; TRBD2 is a possible D gene (6 bases). V was pared by 4 bases and J by 6 bases, with 13 bases between. CDR3 length: 13 residues. Germline CDR1 LGHNA, CDR2 YNFKEQ. Here the CDR3 reads CASSRRDVCEQYV. CDR3 nucleotide sequence: TGTGCCAGCAGCCGGAGGGACGTCTGCGAGCAGTACGTC.

In its sample, this clonotype was seen many times. The V gene is TRBV29-1, the J gene TRBJ1-1; D ambiguous. V was cut by 4 bases and J by 7 bases, with 10 bases left in between. Per germline, CDR1 SQVTM and CDR2 ANQGSEA. The CDR3 consists of 11 residues. DNA for the CDR3: TGCAGCGTTGCCACCACCCGTGAAGCTTTCTTT. Its translation: CSVATTREAFF.

The chain carries TRBV3-1 and TRBJ2-3; maybe TRBD2 (6 bases). Trimming shortened V by 7 bases and J by 2 bases, and 13 bases separated the two germline ends. The germline CDR1 and CDR2 sequences are LGHDT and YNNKEL (reference sequence). The CDR3 has 14 residues. The DNA of the CDR3 is TGTGCCAGCAATAACGGGGGATACACAGATACGCAGTATTTT. Translation gives CASNNGGYTDTQYF.

This clonotype appeared a few times. The chain recombines TRBV5-5 with TRBJ2-5, with 9 nucleotides matching TRBD1. From germline, CDR1 is SGHKS and CDR2 YYEKEE (reference sequence). V trimming: 7 bases; J trimming: 5 bases; junction bases outside the gene matches: 6. The CDR3 is 13 amino acids. CDR3 protein: CASGTGGRETQYF. CDR3 nucleotides: TGTGCCAGCGGAACAGGGGGCCGTGAGACCCAGTACTTC.

The chain combines TRBV5-6 with TRBJ1-4, with D possibly matching TRBD1 (6 bases). CDR3 length equals 16 residues. Germline V gives CDR1 SGHDT, CDR2 YYEEEE. V gave up 4 bases and J gave up 5 bases, with 18 bases separating them. This CDR3 reads CASSRGAAGANEKLFF. For the CDR3, the DNA is TGTGCCAGCAGCAGGGGGGCCGCAGGGGCAAATGAAAAACTGTTTTTT.

In this sample, this clonotype turned up a few times. The V gene is TRBV12-3 or TRBV12-4, the J gene TRBJ2-1; 13 nucleotides align to TRBD2. With 6 bases clipped from V and 7 bases from J, the junction kept 3 bases outside the gene matches. The CDR3 runs to 14 residues. The CDR3 DNA follows: TGTGCCAGCAGACTAGCGGGGGGGCGTAATGAGCAGTTCTTC. Translating gives CASRLAGGRNEQFF.

This clonotype was found many times. The CDR3 loop is CAHRTAPEETQYF. The DNA of the CDR3 is TGTGCCCACCGTACGGCTCCGGAAGAGACCCAGTACTTC. V usage is TRBV10-3 and J usage is TRBJ2-5; unclear D gene. The CDR3 is 13 amino acids. The germline CDR1 and CDR2 sequences are ENHRY and SYGVKD. Trimming left V 11 bases short and J 3 bases short, with 16 bases between.

The sample holds a few counts of this clonotype. The V and J genes are TRBV10-2 and TRBJ1-2; D unclear. From germline, CDR1 is WSHSY and CDR2 SAAADI. The CDR3 extends over 13 amino acids. V was trimmed by 4 bases and J by 4 bases, leaving 10 bases between them. The CDR3 is CASSVTVLYGYTF. In nucleotides, the CDR3 is TGCGCCAGCAGTGTCACAGTCCTCTATGGCTACACCTTC.

This clonotype has more than one count but fewer than ten. The rearrangement joins TRBV9 to TRBJ1-5; TRBD1 might be the D (5 bases). Germline V lookup: CDR1 SGDLS, CDR2 YYNGEE. Trimming shortened V by 3 bases and J by 3 bases, and 16 bases separated the two germline ends. The CDR3 totals 16 residues. The CDR3 DNA sequence: TGTGCCAGCAGCGCAGGTACCGGGACGTCCAATCAGCCCCAGCATTTT. The encoded protein is CASSAGTGTSNQPQHF.

The gene calls are TRBV29-1 and TRBJ2-3, with a possible D match to TRBD2 (6 bases). CDR1 is SQVTM, CDR2 ANQGSEA, per germline. The CDR3 length is 12 residues. The germline V and J ends were trimmed by 7 bases and 6 bases, with 14 bases remaining between them. The CDR3 loop is CSARESGDTQYF. The DNA of the CDR3 is TGCAGCGCTCGGGAGTCCGGGGATACGCAGTATTTT.

This clonotype has only a few counts. The V gene is TRBV12-3 or TRBV12-4, the J gene TRBJ1-3; the match to TRBD1 covers 9 bases. The length of the CDR3 is 15 residues. The junction had 7 bases not matched to a gene; V was cut back by 6 bases and J by 4 bases. This CDR3 is CASSPNRGPGNTIYF. The CDR3 DNA is TGTGCCAGCAGCCCAAACAGGGGGCCCGGAAACACCATATATTTT.

Comment on this clonotype: At one end, the junction sequence differs from germline, possibly due to a read error. The chain has TRBV12-3 or TRBV12-4 and TRBJ1-1; D is unclear. CDR3 size: 14 residues. CDR3 protein: CASSLVSSGAEAFF. In nucleotides, the CDR3 is TGTGCCAGCAGCTTAGTCTCCTCGGGTGCTGAAGCTTTCTTT.

The V and J genes are TRBV11-1 and TRBJ1-2, with 8 bases fitting TRBD1. V lost 4 bases and J lost 0; bases outside the gene matches: 7. The CDR3 is 16 amino acids. Germline V gene lookup returns CDR1 SGHAT and CDR2 FQDESV (reference sequence). The CDR3 sequence is CASSSLTGASNYGYTF. CDR3 DNA: TGTGCCAGCAGCTCCTTGACAGGGGCATCTAACTATGGCTACACCTTC.

In DNA form, the CDR3 reads TGTGCCAGCAGCCCGGGACAGGAGGCCGGGGAGCTGTTTTTT. It yields the protein CASSPGQEAGELFF. The chain uses TRBV7-9 and TRBJ2-2; 8 bases match TRBD1. The CDR3 extends over 14 amino acids. Germline V gene sequence: CDR1 SEHNR, CDR2 FQNEAQ (reference sequence). V shed 5 bases, J shed 6 bases, and the junction held 5 bases outside the gene matches. The complete variable domain, with remaining parts taken from reference TRBV7-9 and TRBJ2-2, reads DTGVSQNPRHKITKRGQNVTFRCDPISEHNRLYWYRQTLGQGPEFLTYFQNEAQLEKSRLLSDRFSAERPKGSFSTLEIQRTEQGDSAMYLCASSPGQEAGELFFGEGSRLTVL.

This clonotype was seen ten or more times. J is TRBJ2-1 and V is TRBV5-1, with D perhaps TRBD2 (7 bases). Trimming took 0 bases from V and 6 from J, leaving 16 bases between them. The germline V gene has CDR1 SGHRS and CDR2 YFSETQ. The CDR3 is made up of 16 amino acids. In nucleotides, the CDR3 is TGCGCCAGCAGCTTGGGACCTAGCGGAGGGGGCAATGAGCAGTTCTTC. This encodes CASSLGPSGGGNEQFF.

The chain carries TRBV7-3 and TRBJ1-2; the D is unclear. Per the germline V gene, CDR1 is SGHTA and CDR2 is FQGTGA. V lost 5 bases, J lost 0 bases, and 10 bases lay in between. This CDR3 has 14 amino acids. The CDR3 sequence: CASSPTATNYGYTF. The DNA for the CDR3 is TGTGCCAGCAGCCCAACAGCAACTAACTATGGCTACACCTTC.

The J gene is TRBJ1-1, the V gene TRBV20-1, with 7 positions matching TRBD1. V was pared by 1 base and J by 7 bases, with 6 bases of the junction left unmatched. This CDR3 is 13 amino acids long. Germline CDR1 is DFQATT and CDR2 is SNEGSKA (reference sequence). The CDR3 spells CSARGQTGIEAFF. CDR3 DNA sequence: TGCAGTGCTAGAGGGCAGACAGGGATTGAAGCTTTCTTT.

This clonotype showed up just a few times. CDR3: CATHLQGIGGYTF. The DNA of the CDR3 is TGTGCCACACATTTACAGGGAATCGGGGGCTACACCTTC. The V call is TRBV5-4, the J call TRBJ1-2; D possibly corresponds to TRBD1 (6 bases). Germline CDR1 and CDR2: SGHNT and YYREEE (reference sequence). Trimming shortened V by 9 bases and J by 8 bases, and 20 bases separated the two germline ends. This CDR3 contains 13 residues.